Following are 21 T cell receptor beta chains from one sample sequenced in a study of technical replicates of blood from a handful of donors. The assay was immunoSEQ multiplex PCR, and TCRdb's table has in-frame clones only and misses some. The data show almost 70,000 clones, roughly 88% seen once. The sequencing sample was made of PBMCs. These receptors originate from a human donor in good health. Some clones in this sample may be carry-over from other donors' samples.

The chain employs TRBV4-1 and TRBJ1-2; 9 bases are shared with TRBD1. V shed 9 bases, J shed 4 bases, and the junction held 9 bases outside the gene matches. The CDR3 is 14 residues long. Germline V CDR1 and CDR2: MGHRA, YSYEKL. CDR3 sequence reads: CARTNRGLFYGYTF. The DNA for the CDR3 is TGCGCCAGAACGAACAGGGGGCTCTTCTATGGCTACACCTTC.

The chain has TRBV19 and TRBJ2-5, with 7 bases aligning to TRBD2. Germline lookup yields CDR1 LNHDA and CDR2 SQIVND (reference sequence). The CDR3 runs to 17 residues. Trimming took 4 bases from V and 2 from J; bases not matched to a gene: 13. DNA of the CDR3: TGTGCCAGTAGTACCTTCGGGAGGCGCGGGGCACAAGAGACCCAGTACTTC. This encodes CASSTFGRRGAQETQYF.

The chain employs TRBV6-5 and TRBJ2-1; no clear D. The CDR3 totals 15 residues. Between the trimmed V and J ends, which lost 2 bases and 7 bases, there was a span of 15 bases. Germline V gene data show CDR1 as MNHEY and CDR2 as SVGAGI. CDR3 DNA sequence: TGTGCCAGCAGTTACCTAGGCGGAAGGTGGAATGAGCAGTTCTTC. Its protein is CASSYLGGRWNEQFF.

V and J are TRBV5-1 and TRBJ2-5; 14 bases are shared with TRBD2. Germline CDR1 and CDR2: SGHRS and YFSETQ. Trimming removed 3 bases from V and 4 bases from J; junction bases left unmatched: 2. This CDR3 is built from 15 residues. The CDR3 region is CASSYGTSGGETQYF. CDR3 coding DNA: TGCGCCAGCAGCTACGGGACTAGCGGGGGAGAGACCCAGTACTTC.

The chain joins TRBV5-1 to TRBJ2-7; weak D call: TRBD1 (6 bases). V was shortened by 3 bases and J by 4 bases, with 8 bases between the two germline ends. In germline, CDR1 is SGHRS, CDR2 YFSETQ. The CDR3 covers 12 residues. The CDR3 is CASSSTGYEQYF. CDR3 DNA sequence: TGCGCCAGCAGCTCAACAGGGTACGAGCAGTACTTC.

The J gene is TRBJ1-1, the V gene TRBV7-6; D ambiguous. In germline, CDR1 is SGHVS, CDR2 FNYEAQ. The CDR3 runs 15 residues. V gave up 6 bases and J gave up 7 bases, with 21 bases separating them. This CDR3 reads CASSQLVSGESEAFF. The CDR3, as DNA: TGTGCCAGCAGTCAGCTCGTCTCGGGAGAAAGTGAAGCTTTCTTT.

The chain has TRBV10-2 and TRBJ2-7; the D is unclear. Trimming shortened V by 5 bases and J by 0 bases, and 11 bases separated the two germline ends. This CDR3 is 14 amino acids long. CDR1 WSHSY and CDR2 SAAADI come from the germline V gene. Here the CDR3 DNA reads TGCGCCAGCAGTTTCAACAACCCCTCCTACGAGCAGTACTTC. Protein product: CASSFNNPSYEQYF.

The chain employs TRBV4-2 and TRBJ2-3; 7 bases match TRBD1. The germline gives CDR1 LGHNA, CDR2 YNFKEQ. V shed 3 bases, J shed 3 bases, and the junction held 6 bases outside the gene matches. This CDR3 comprises 15 residues. The CDR3 DNA sequence: TGTGCCAGCAGCCATGACAGGGTTGGGACAGATACGCAGTATTTT. It yields the protein CASSHDRVGTDTQYF.

CDR3 sequence: CASSQDFQNSNQPQHF. For the CDR3, the DNA is TGCGCCAGCAGCCAAGATTTTCAGAATAGCAATCAGCCCCAGCATTTT. The rearrangement links TRBV4-3 to TRBJ1-5; D gene unclear. Trimming removed 0 bases at V and 0 bases at J, with 9 bases between. Germline CDR1 is LGHNA and CDR2 is YSLEER. There are 16 residues in the CDR3.

The chain carries TRBV29-1 and TRBJ2-1, with TRBD2 identical over 11 bases. The CDR3 extends over 15 amino acids. The germline V gene encodes CDR1 SQVTM and CDR2 ANQGSEA. V trimming: 0 bases; J trimming: 6 bases; junction bases outside the gene matches: 4. The CDR3 DNA reads as TGCAGCGTTGAAGAATATAGCGGGGGGGCCAATGAGCAGTTCTTC. Translated, it gives CSVEEYSGGANEQFF.

V and J are TRBV10-3 and TRBJ2-2, with a weak D call TRBD1 (6 bases). CDR1 is ENHRY, CDR2 SYGVKD, per germline. The CDR3 contains 14 residues. V lost 6 bases and J lost 3, with 11 bases in between. The CDR3 region has the DNA TGTGCCATCAGGAAACAGGGAGACACCGGGGAGCTGTTTTTT. The encoded protein is CAIRKQGDTGELFF.

The V call is TRBV7-2, the J call TRBJ2-1; 8 nucleotides align to TRBD2. CDR3 length: 15 residues. The trim removed 4 bases at V and 8 bases at J, leaving 10 bases unmatched. Germline CDR1 reads SGHTA; CDR2 reads FQGNSA. CDR3 in DNA: TGTGCCAGCAGCTACGTAAGCGGGAGTATGGATGAGCAGTTCTTC. Translating it yields CASSYVSGSMDEQFF.

The chain combines TRBV7-9 with TRBJ2-1; D remains unclear. Germline V gene data show CDR1 as SEHNR and CDR2 as FQNEAQ (reference sequence). The V gene lost 3 bases and the J gene lost 6 bases, with 15 bases spanning the gap. The CDR3 has 15 residues. The CDR3 loop reads CASSLTTLASNEQFF. CDR3 sequence (DNA): TGTGCCAGCAGCTTGACGACATTGGCGTCCAATGAGCAGTTCTTC.

J is TRBJ2-1 and V is TRBV15; TRBD2 matches 11 bases. With V trimmed by 8 bases and J by 4 bases, 1 base remained unmatched. From germline, CDR1 is LNHNV and CDR2 YYDKDF (reference sequence). The CDR3 consists of 13 residues. The CDR3 protein is CATASGRYNEQFF. The CDR3 bases are TGTGCCACCGCTAGCGGGAGGTACAATGAGCAGTTCTTC. Full variable domain (outside the CDR3, taken from reference TRBV15 and TRBJ2-1): DAMVIQNPRYQVTQFGKPVTLSCSQTLNHNVMYWYQQKSSQAPKLLFHYYDKDFNNEADTPDNFQSRRPNTSFCFLDIRSPGLGDTAMYLCATASGRYNEQFFGPGTRLTVL.

This clone was counted once. The chain links TRBV7-3 to TRBJ2-5, with D tentatively TRBD2 (6 bases). The V and J ends lost 6 bases and 5 bases respectively, with 13 bases between them. The CDR3 covers 13 residues. The germline V gene encodes CDR1 SGHTA and CDR2 FQGTGA. The CDR3 here is CASSLGSGETQYF. As DNA, the CDR3 is TGTGCCAGCAGTCTCGGGAGTGGGGAGACCCAGTACTTC. Variable domain in full (rest from reference TRBV7-3 and TRBJ2-5): GAGVSQTPSNKVTEKGKYVELRCDPISGHTALYWYRQSLGQGPEFLIYFQGTGAADDSGLPNDRFFAVRPEGSVSTLKIQRTERGDSAVYLCASSLGSGETQYFGPGTRLLVL.

CDR3 sequence (DNA): TGTGCCAGCAGTGGGGACAGGGGGCTTCAGCCCCAGCATTTT. This gives the protein CASSGDRGLQPQHF. The V and J genes are TRBV2 and TRBJ1-5; 12 bases fit TRBD1. The germline V gene encodes CDR1 SNHLY and CDR2 FYNNEI. The CDR3 loop spans 14 amino acids. V was clipped by 4 bases and J by 6 bases; unmatched bases: 1.

The chain is built from TRBV7-2 and TRBJ2-2, with TRBD2 matching 10 bases. The V gene end was trimmed by 5 bases and the J gene end by 5 bases; junction bases not matched to a gene: 2. Germline CDR1 is SGHTA and CDR2 is FQGNSA. The CDR3 is 14 residues long. CDR3 in amino acids: CASSASGGTGELFF. DNA for the CDR3: TGTGCCAGCAGCGCTAGCGGGGGTACCGGGGAGCTGTTTTTT.

This clone was seen just once. The chain carries TRBV5-1 and TRBJ2-5; tentatively, D is TRBD1 (6 bases). Germline CDR1 SGHRS, CDR2 YFSETQ. This CDR3 has 16 residues. Trimming left V 4 bases short and J 4 bases short, with 20 bases between. The CDR3 sequence: CASSQTKSGGGETQYF. CDR3 nucleotide sequence: TGCGCCAGCAGCCAAACCAAGAGTGGGGGCGGAGAGACCCAGTACTTC.

This clone was observed a handful of times. The CDR3 DNA reads TGTGCCAGCAGCCCCCAGGCCCAGAAAGAGACCCAGTACTTC. Its translation is CASSPQAQKETQYF. The chain links TRBV7-2 to TRBJ2-5; D not certain. Per the germline V gene, CDR1 is SGHTA and CDR2 is FQGNSA. V lost 5 bases and J 3 bases, leaving 13 bases between the germline ends. This CDR3 contains 14 residues.

The chain employs TRBV4-1 and TRBJ2-7; 8 bases fit TRBD2. V dropped 1 base and J dropped 5; count of bases not matched to a gene: 4. The CDR3 is 14 residues long. Germline loops: CDR1 MGHRA, CDR2 YSYEKL. CDR3 nucleotides: TGCGCCAGCAGCCAAGGACTAGCGCAAGACGAGCAGTACTTC. This codes for CASSQGLAQDEQYF.

This clone appeared a few times. The chain carries TRBV2 and TRBJ1-6; perhaps TRBD1 as D (6 bases). Germline CDR1 and CDR2: SNHLY and FYNNEI. Between the trimmed V and J ends, which lost 4 bases and 8 bases, there was a span of 9 bases. The CDR3 length is 13 residues. The CDR3 sequence: CASSVEGDSPLHF. The CDR3 bases are TGTGCCAGCAGTGTTGAGGGGGATTCACCCCTCCACTTT.